This T cell receptor beta chain was recovered during a study of cytomegalovirus exposure and HLA in healthy donors. Study in general: Within the Caucasian-associated ancestry cluster were roughly 82% of the approximately 400 genotyped donors.

Germline V gene sequence: CDR1 MGHRA, CDR2 YSYEKL. The CDR3 consists of 15 residues. V lost 4 bases, J lost 7 bases, and 19 bases lay in between. Study outcomes and limitations: According to reports, the classifier identified cytomegalovirus status with high specificity and sensitivity. Later, an analysis found that common viral pathogens appeared to be linked with several of the most significant clusters.

Notes on this clone: Its antigen remains unknown.

PCR amplification relied on 60 Vbeta primers (plus 13 Jbeta primers). The protocol was immunoSEQ multiplex PCR, while the TCRdb copy is restricted to in-frame clones and leaves out a portion. The table records some 98,000 clones, 75% to 85% of them present only once. Among the donors, all were healthy bone marrow donors. The chain has TRBV4-1 and TRBJ1-1, with D unclear. The sequencing sample was made of PBMCs. The receptor's source is a young man in good health and CMV-seropositive. As DNA, the CDR3 is TGCGCCAGCAGCCCTATCCCTGGGGAGGGCGTTGAAGCTTTCTTT. Amino acids: CASSPIPGEGVEAFF.